Listed here is a single T cell receptor beta chain. No antigen is known for it. The entry originates in a study of OX40 agonist ivuxolimab in advanced cancers. Findings and limits, study-wide: More expanded clones were seen, on average, in CD8+ T cells than in CD4+.

Clones were sequenced by immunoSEQ multiplex PCR, and TCRdb holds only the in-frame ones, with some missing. The sample yields around 27,000 clones, roughly 83% seen once. V lost 2 bases to trimming and J lost 1 base; unmatched junction nucleotides: 14. CDR3 length: 19 residues. This clonotype originated in an adult with an advanced solid tumor such as melanoma, head and neck, liver or kidney cancer. Sequences were derived from CD4+ or CD8+ T cells sorted from blood, sampled in a trial of the OX40 agonist ivuxolimab. The V call is TRBV23-1, the J call TRBJ2-5; the match to TRBD1 covers 9 bases. TRBV23-1 is marked as an open reading frame, function uncertain. CDR3 DNA: TGCGCCAGCAGTCAAATCGTGGCCAGAGACAGGGGGTCCCAAGAGACCCAGTACTTC. Its protein product is CASSQIVARDRGSQETQYF.